Here is one TCR beta chain with its context. Profiling relied on immunoSEQ multiplex PCR, and the TCRdb table lists in-frame clones only, not all of them. Here the sample spans roughly 62,000 clones, about 88% being singletons. This sample stems from a study of T cell changes during pregnancy in multiple sclerosis. The source was peripheral blood, collected in the first trimester of pregnancy. This TCR was recovered from a female donor with multiple sclerosis, enrolled in a pregnancy study.

The CDR3 sequence is CASSGTSERSEQFF. The CDR3 region has the DNA TGTGCCAGCAGCGGGACTAGCGAGCGGAGTGAGCAGTTCTTC. The chain couples TRBV6-6 to TRBJ2-1; 10 nucleotides align to TRBD2. The V gene's germline CDR1 is MNHNY and CDR2 SVGAGI (reference sequence). V lost 6 bases, J lost 9 bases, and 8 bases stayed unmatched. The CDR3 has 14 amino acids.